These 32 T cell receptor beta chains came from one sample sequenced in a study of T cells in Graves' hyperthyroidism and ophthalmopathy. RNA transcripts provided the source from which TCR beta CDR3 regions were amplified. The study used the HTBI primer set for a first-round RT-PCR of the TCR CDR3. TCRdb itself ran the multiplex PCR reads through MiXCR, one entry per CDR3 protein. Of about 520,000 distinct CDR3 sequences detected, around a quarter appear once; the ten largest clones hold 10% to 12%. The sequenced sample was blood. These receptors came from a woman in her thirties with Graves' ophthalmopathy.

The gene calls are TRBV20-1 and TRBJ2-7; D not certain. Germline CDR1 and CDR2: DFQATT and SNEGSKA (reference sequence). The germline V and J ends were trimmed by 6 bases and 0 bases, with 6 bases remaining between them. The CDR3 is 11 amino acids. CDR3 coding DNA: TGCAGTGCCTTGAGCTCCTACGAGCAGTACTTC. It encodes CSALSSYEQYF.

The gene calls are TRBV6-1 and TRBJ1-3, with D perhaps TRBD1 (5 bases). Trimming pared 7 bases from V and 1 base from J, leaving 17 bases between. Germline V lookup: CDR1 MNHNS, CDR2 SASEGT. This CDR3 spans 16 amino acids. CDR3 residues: CASKQDAGLSGNTIYF. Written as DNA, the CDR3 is TGTGCCAGCAAACAGGACGCAGGTCTTTCTGGAAACACCATATATTTT.

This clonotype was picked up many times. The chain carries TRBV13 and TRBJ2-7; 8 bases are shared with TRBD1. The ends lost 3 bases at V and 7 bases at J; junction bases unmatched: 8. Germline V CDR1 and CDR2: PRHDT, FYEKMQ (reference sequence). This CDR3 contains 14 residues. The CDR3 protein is CASSLPGQVLEQYF. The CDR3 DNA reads TGTGCCAGCAGCTTGCCGGGACAGGTACTTGAGCAGTACTTC.

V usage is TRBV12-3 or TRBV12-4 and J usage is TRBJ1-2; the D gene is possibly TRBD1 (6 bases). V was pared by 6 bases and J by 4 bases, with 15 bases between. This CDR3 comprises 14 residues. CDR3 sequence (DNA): TGTGCCAGCAGCCTAGGGACACCAGTCTATGGCTACACCTTC. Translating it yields CASSLGTPVYGYTF.

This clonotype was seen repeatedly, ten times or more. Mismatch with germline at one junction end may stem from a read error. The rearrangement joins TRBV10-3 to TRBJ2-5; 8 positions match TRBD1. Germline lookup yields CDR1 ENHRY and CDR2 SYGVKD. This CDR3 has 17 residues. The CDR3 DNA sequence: TGTGCCATCAGTGAGTTTTTTAAACAGGGGGGCCAAGAGGCCCAGTACTTC. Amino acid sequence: CAISEFFKQGGQEAQYF.

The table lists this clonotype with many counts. This CDR3 is CASSQVGPIQNTEAFF. The CDR3 DNA reads as TGTGCCAGCAGCCAAGTCGGGCCCATACAGAACACTGAAGCTTTCTTT. The chain has TRBV4-2 and TRBJ1-1; D remains ambiguous. Germline V gene sequence: CDR1 LGHNA, CDR2 YNFKEQ. The V end lost 1 base, the J end lost 1 base, and 13 bases lay between the germline ends. CDR3 length: 16 residues.

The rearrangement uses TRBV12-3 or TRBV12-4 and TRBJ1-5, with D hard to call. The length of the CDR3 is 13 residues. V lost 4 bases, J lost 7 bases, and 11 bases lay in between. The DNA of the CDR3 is TGTGCCAGCAGTTCCCGAGAAGTCCAGCCCCAGCATTTT. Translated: CASSSREVQPQHF.

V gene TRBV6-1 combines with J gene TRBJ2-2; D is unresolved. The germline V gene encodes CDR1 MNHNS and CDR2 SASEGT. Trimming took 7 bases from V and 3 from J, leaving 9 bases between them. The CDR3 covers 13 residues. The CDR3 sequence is CASTPSDTGELFF. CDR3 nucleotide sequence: TGTGCCAGCACCCCCTCGGACACCGGGGAGCTGTTTTTT.

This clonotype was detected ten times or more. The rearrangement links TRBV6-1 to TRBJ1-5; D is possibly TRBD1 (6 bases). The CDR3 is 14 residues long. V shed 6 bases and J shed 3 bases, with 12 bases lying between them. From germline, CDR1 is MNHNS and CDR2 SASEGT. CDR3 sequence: CASRETGSNQPQHF. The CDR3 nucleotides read TGTGCCAGCAGAGAAACAGGGTCCAATCAGCCCCAGCATTTT.

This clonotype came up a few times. The CDR3 nucleotides are TGTGCCAGCCCCAGCGGGAATAACTACGAGCAGTACTTC. Amino acid sequence: CASPSGNNYEQYF. This sequence joins TRBV27 and TRBJ2-7; TRBD2 matches at 7 bases. J was trimmed by 3 bases and V by 8 bases; bases with no gene match: 7. The germline gives CDR1 MNHEY, CDR2 SMNVEV (reference sequence). The CDR3 totals 13 residues.

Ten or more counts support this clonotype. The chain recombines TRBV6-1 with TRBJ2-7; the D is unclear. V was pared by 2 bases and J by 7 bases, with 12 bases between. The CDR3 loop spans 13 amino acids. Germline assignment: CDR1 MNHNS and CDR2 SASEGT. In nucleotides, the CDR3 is TGTGCCAGCAGTGAACGGGCCAGGTCGGAGCAGTACTTC. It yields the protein CASSERARSEQYF.

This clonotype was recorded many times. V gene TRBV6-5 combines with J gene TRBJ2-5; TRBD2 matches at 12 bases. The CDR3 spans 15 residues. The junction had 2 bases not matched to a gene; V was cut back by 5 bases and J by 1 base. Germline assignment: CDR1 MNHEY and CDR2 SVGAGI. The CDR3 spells CASSRLAGAQETQYF. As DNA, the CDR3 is TGTGCCAGCAGTAGACTAGCGGGGGCCCAAGAGACCCAGTACTTC.

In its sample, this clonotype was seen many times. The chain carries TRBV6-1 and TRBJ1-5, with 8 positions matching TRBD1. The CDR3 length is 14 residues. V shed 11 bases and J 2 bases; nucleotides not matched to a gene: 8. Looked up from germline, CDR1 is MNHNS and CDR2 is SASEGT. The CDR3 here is CAVGAGGGNQPQHF. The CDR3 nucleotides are TGTGCCGTAGGGGCAGGGGGCGGCAATCAGCCCCAGCATTTT.

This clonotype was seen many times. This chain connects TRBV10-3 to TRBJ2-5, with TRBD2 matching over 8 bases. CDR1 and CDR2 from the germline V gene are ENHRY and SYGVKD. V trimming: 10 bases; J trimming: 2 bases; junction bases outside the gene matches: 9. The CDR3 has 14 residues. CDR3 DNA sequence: TGTGCCACCACCATGGCGGGGGGTCAAGAGACCCAGTACTTC. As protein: CATTMAGGQETQYF.

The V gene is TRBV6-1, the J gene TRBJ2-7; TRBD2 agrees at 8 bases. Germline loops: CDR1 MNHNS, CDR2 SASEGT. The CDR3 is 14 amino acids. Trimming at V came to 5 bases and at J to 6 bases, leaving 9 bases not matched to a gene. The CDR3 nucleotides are TGTGCCAGCAGTAGAGCGGGAGCCCTCCGCGAGCAGTACTTC. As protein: CASSRAGALREQYF.

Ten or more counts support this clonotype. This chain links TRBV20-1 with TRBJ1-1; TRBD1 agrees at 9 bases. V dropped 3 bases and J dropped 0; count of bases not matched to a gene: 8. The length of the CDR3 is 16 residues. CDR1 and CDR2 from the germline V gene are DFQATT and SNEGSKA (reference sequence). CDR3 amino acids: CSARYLQGAVNTEAFF. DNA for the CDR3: TGCAGTGCTAGGTACCTACAGGGGGCTGTGAACACTGAAGCTTTCTTT.

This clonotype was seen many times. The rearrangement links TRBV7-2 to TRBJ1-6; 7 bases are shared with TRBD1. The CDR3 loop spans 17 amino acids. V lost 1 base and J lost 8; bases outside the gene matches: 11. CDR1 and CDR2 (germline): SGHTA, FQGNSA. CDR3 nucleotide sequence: TGTGCCAGCAGCTTAGTAGGTGGAGACAGGGCCTATTCACCCCTCCACTTT. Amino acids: CASSLVGGDRAYSPLHF. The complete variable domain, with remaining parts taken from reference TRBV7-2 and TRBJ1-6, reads GAGVSQSPSNKVTEKGKDVELRCDPISGHTALYWYRQSLGQGLEFLIYFQGNSAPDKSGLPSDRFSAERTGGSVSTLTIQRTQQEDSAVYLCASSLVGGDRAYSPLHFGNGTRLTVT.

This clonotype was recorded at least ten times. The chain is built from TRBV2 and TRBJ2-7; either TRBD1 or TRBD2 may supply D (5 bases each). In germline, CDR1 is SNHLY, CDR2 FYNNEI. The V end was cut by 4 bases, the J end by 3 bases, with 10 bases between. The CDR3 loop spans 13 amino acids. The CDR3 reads CASSGDGNYEQYF. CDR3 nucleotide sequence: TGTGCCAGCAGTGGGGACGGAAACTACGAGCAGTACTTC.

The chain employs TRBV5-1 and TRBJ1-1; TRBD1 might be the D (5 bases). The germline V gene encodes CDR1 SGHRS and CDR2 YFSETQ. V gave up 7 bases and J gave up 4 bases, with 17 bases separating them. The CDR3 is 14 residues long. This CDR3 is CASRGQGGLTEAFF. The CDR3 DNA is TGCGCCAGCCGTGGGCAGGGCGGACTCACTGAAGCTTTCTTT.

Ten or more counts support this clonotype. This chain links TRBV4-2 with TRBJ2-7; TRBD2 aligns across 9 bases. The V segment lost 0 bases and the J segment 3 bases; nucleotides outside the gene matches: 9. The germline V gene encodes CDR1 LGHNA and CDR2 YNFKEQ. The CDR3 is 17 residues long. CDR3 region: CASSQELGTSLSYEQYF. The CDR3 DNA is TGTGCCAGCAGCCAAGAATTGGGGACTAGCTTGAGCTACGAGCAGTACTTC.

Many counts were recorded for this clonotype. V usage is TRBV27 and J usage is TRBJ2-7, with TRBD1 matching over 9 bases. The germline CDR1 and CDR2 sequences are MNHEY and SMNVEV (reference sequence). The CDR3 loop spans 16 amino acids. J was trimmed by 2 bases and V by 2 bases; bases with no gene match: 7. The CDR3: CASSLHPGTGTYEQYF. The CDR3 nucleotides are TGTGCCAGCAGTTTACACCCAGGGACAGGGACCTACGAGCAGTACTTC.

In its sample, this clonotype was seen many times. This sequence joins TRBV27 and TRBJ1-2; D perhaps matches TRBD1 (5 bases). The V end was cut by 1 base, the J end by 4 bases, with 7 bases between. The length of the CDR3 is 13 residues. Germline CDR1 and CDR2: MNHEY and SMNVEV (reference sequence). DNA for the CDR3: TGTGCCAGCAGTTTATGGCAGGGCTATGGCTACACCTTC. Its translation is CASSLWQGYGYTF.

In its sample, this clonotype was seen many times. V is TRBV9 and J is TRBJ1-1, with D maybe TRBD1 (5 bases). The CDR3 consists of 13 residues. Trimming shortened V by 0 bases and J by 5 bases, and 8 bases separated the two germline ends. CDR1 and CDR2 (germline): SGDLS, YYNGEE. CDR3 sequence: CASSVGGETEAFF. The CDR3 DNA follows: TGTGCCAGCAGCGTAGGGGGGGAAACTGAAGCTTTCTTT.

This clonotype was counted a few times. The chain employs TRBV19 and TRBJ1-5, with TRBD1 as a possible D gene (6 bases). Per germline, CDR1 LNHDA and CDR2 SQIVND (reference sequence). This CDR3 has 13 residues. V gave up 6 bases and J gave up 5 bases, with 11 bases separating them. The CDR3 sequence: CASSGQRDQPQHF. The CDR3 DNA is TGTGCCAGTAGCGGACAGAGGGATCAGCCCCAGCATTTT.

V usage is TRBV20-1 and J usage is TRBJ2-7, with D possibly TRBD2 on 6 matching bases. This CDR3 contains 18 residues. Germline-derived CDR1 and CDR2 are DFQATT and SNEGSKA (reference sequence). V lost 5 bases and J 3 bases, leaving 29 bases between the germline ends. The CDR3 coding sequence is TGCAGTGCTCGGAGAAGCCAGGACTATTCTTGGGAGGACTACGAGCAGTACTTC. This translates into CSARRSQDYSWEDYEQYF.

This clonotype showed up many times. The CDR3 here is CATSDFTRGQETQYF. Written as DNA, the CDR3 is TGTGCCACCAGTGATTTTACCAGGGGCCAAGAGACCCAGTACTTC. The V call is TRBV24-1, the J call TRBJ2-5; TRBD1 might be the D (6 bases). The CDR3 has 15 amino acids. Trimming took 1 base from V and 1 from J, leaving 9 bases between them. Germline values: CDR1 KGHDR, CDR2 SFDVKD.

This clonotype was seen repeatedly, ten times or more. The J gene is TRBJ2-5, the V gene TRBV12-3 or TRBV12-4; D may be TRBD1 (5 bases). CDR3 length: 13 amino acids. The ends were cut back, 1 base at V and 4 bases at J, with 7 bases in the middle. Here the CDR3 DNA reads TGTGCCAGCAGTTTAGACACAGGAGAGACCCAGTACTTC. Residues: CASSLDTGETQYF.

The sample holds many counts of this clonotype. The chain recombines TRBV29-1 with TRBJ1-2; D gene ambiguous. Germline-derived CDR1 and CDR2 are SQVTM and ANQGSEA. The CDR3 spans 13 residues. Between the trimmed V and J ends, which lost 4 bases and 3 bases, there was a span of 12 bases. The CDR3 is CSVASIGDYGYTF. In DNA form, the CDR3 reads TGCAGCGTTGCGTCTATAGGTGACTATGGCTACACCTTC.

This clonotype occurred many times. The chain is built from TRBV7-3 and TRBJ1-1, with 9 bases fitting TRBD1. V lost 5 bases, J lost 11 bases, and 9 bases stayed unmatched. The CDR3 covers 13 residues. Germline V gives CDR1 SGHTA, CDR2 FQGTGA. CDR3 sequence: CASSPGQGVKAFF. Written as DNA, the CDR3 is TGTGCCAGCAGCCCGGGACAGGGAGTAAAGGCTTTCTTT.

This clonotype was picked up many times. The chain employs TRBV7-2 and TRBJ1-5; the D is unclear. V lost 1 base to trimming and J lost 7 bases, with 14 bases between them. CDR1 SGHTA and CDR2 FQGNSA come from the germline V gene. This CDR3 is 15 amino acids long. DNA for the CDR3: TGTGCCAGCAGCTTAGGTCCGGGTGTCAGGCAGCCCCAGCATTTT. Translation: CASSLGPGVRQPQHF.

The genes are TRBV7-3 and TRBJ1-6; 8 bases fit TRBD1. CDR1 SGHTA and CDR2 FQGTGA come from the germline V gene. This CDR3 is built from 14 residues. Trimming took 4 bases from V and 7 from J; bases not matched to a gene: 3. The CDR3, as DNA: TGTGCCAGCAGCTCGACAGGGGTAAATTCACCCCTCCACTTT. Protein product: CASSSTGVNSPLHF.

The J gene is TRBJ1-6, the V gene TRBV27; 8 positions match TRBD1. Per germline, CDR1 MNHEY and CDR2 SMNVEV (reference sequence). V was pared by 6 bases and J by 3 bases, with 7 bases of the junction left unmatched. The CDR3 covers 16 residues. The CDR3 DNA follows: TGTGCCAGCAGACCAGGGGGCCCGAACTATAATTCACCCCTCCACTTT. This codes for CASRPGGPNYNSPLHF.